The next 12 T cell receptor beta chains were all read from a single sample in a study of OX40 agonist ivuxolimab in advanced cancers. The method was the immunoSEQ multiplex PCR assay. TCRdb carries this immuneACCESS record with in-frame sequences only. Its versions omit some clonotypes, under half of them owing to an unresolved V gene in the studies checked, with the rest unexplained. The sample data list some 86,000 clones, and about 90% of these were observed just once. The ten largest clonotypes hold about 9% of the sample. The source material was CD4+ or CD8+ T cells sorted from blood, sampled in a trial of the OX40 agonist ivuxolimab. The receptors were gathered from an adult with an advanced solid tumor such as melanoma, head and neck, liver or kidney cancer.

The chain carries TRBV27 and TRBJ2-2, with a possible D match to TRBD2 (5 bases). Trimming cost V 7 bases and J 4 bases, with 10 bases left between them. This CDR3 is 13 amino acids long. CDR1 is MNHEY, CDR2 SMNVEV, per germline (reference sequence). CDR3 sequence: CASTGLPTGELFF. The DNA of the CDR3 is TGTGCCAGCACCGGACTGCCCACCGGGGAGCTGTTTTTT.

The chain employs TRBV7-2 and TRBJ2-2, with unresolved D. V lost 3 bases to trimming and J lost 4 bases, with 9 bases between them. The CDR3 contains 14 residues. Germline V gene sequence: CDR1 SGHTA, CDR2 FQGNSA. CDR3 region: CASSFSSSTGELFF. CDR3 coding DNA: TGTGCCAGCAGCTTTTCAAGTTCCACCGGGGAGCTGTTTTTT.

The V gene is TRBV4-1, the J gene TRBJ2-2, with 14 nucleotides matching TRBD2. The germline V gene encodes CDR1 MGHRA and CDR2 YSYEKL. The CDR3 is 21 residues long. V gave up 3 bases and J gave up 1 base; unmatched junction bases: 13. CDR3 region: CASSQKPGWGLAGENTGELFF. The CDR3 bases are TGCGCCAGCAGCCAGAAACCCGGTTGGGGACTAGCGGGAGAGAACACCGGGGAGCTGTTTTTT.

The V and J genes are TRBV6-6 and TRBJ2-5; 9 positions match TRBD2. The CDR3 is made up of 13 amino acids. Germline CDR1 and CDR2: MNHNY and SVGAGI (reference sequence). V gave up 2 bases and J gave up 5 bases; unmatched junction bases: 0. CDR3 sequence reads: CASSYSGRETQYF. The CDR3 coding sequence is TGTGCCAGCAGTTACAGCGGGAGGGAGACCCAGTACTTC.

V usage is TRBV27 and J usage is TRBJ2-6, with a tentative D call TRBD1 (6 bases). CDR1 is MNHEY, CDR2 SMNVEV, per germline (reference sequence). The V and J ends lost 2 bases and 2 bases respectively, with 10 bases between them. This CDR3 contains 16 residues. CDR3 nucleotide sequence: TGTGCCAGCAGTTTAAGGACAGACCCTGGGGCCAACGTCCTGACTTTC. This encodes CASSLRTDPGANVLTF.

This chain connects TRBV5-6 to TRBJ1-2; possibly TRBD1 for D (5 bases). Germline loops: CDR1 SGHDT, CDR2 YYEEEE. The CDR3 loop spans 12 amino acids. Trimming shortened V by 5 bases and J by 4 bases, and 9 bases separated the two germline ends. The CDR3 loop is CASRSGGYGYTF. CDR3 bases: TGTGCCAGCAGGTCCGGGGGCTATGGCTACACCTTC.

V usage is TRBV7-8 and J usage is TRBJ2-7, with D perhaps matching TRBD1 (6 bases). The CDR3 contains 15 residues. With 5 bases removed from V and 3 bases from J, the gap between germline ends came to 17 bases. Germline assignment: CDR1 SGHVS and CDR2 FQNEAQ. CDR3: CASSPMLGGHYEQYF. The CDR3 region has the DNA TGTGCCAGCAGCCCTATGCTTGGGGGCCACTACGAGCAGTACTTC.

The chain has TRBV28 and TRBJ1-4, with a possible D match to TRBD1 (5 bases). Germline V gene data show CDR1 as MDHEN and CDR2 as SYDVKM. This CDR3 spans 15 amino acids. V dropped 3 bases and J dropped 6 bases, with 14 bases sitting between them. For the CDR3, the DNA is TGTGCCAGCAGTTTCCTGGGGGGAAGTGATGAAAAACTGTTTTTT. It yields the protein CASSFLGGSDEKLFF.

The chain recombines TRBV6-6 with TRBJ2-7, with D hard to call. Germline loops: CDR1 MNHNY, CDR2 SVGAGI (reference sequence). The CDR3 totals 12 residues. Deletions cut 5 bases from V and 7 bases from J, with 12 bases between. The CDR3 DNA sequence: TGTGCCAGCAGTGACGGACGCCCTGAGCAGTACTTC. Amino acids: CASSDGRPEQYF.

The chain couples TRBV2 to TRBJ2-5; D is ambiguous. Germline lookup yields CDR1 SNHLY and CDR2 FYNNEI. The CDR3 covers 16 residues. V lost 7 bases to trimming and J lost 4 bases, with 22 bases between them. CDR3: CASNLAPLHQVETQYF. Here the CDR3 DNA reads TGTGCCAGCAATTTAGCCCCACTTCACCAAGTAGAGACCCAGTACTTC.

As to this clone: Other nucleotide sequences in the sample specify the same CDR3. This chain connects TRBV5-6 to TRBJ2-7; D is undetermined. V shed 4 bases and J shed 4 bases, with 6 bases lying between them. There are 11 residues in the CDR3. Germline assignment: CDR1 SGHDT and CDR2 YYEEEE. This CDR3 reads CASSSAYEQYF. The CDR3 bases are TGTGCCAGCAGCAGTGCATACGAGCAGTACTTC. The complete variable domain, with remaining parts taken from reference TRBV5-6 and TRBJ2-7, reads DAGVTQSPTHLIKTRGQQVTLRCSPKSGHDTVSWYQQALGQGPQFIFQYYEEEERQRGNFPDRFSGHQFPNYSSELNVNALLLGDSALYLCASSSAYEQYFGPGTRLTVT.

CDR3 region: CASKFISGTEFEFSNQPQHF. CDR3 nucleotide sequence: TGTGCCAGTAAGTTCATTAGTGGGACAGAGTTTGAGTTTAGCAATCAGCCCCAGCATTTT. The chain employs TRBV19 and TRBJ1-5; 7 positions match TRBD1. The CDR3 length is 20 residues. V dropped 7 bases and J dropped 0; count of bases not matched to a gene: 21. Germline assignment: CDR1 LNHDA and CDR2 SQIVND (reference sequence).